One sample yielded the 14 T cell receptor beta chains listed below, sequenced in a study of PD-1 blockade in classical Hodgkin lymphoma. Time point reported: cycle 4 day 1 (C4D1), after about 6 weeks of nivolumab. Every patient was affected by relapse after autologous stem cell transplantation, while exposure to brentuximab vedotin was not uniform. The table came from immunoSEQ multiplex PCR; TCRdb's copy has only in-frame clones and leaves some out. The profile covers roughly 50,000 clones, with more than 75% appearing a single time and 6% to 7.5% taken by the ten largest. The sequences come from peripheral blood mononuclear cells (PBMCs), collected before the fourth cycle of nivolumab. These receptors all stem from a human donor with classical Hodgkin lymphoma.

V gene TRBV5-1 combines with J gene TRBJ2-2; the D is unclear. The CDR3 contains 16 residues. V lost 4 bases, J lost 0 bases, and 13 bases lay in between. Germline loops: CDR1 SGHRS, CDR2 YFSETQ. CDR3 protein: CASSPWELSNTGELFF. The CDR3, as DNA: TGCGCCAGCAGCCCATGGGAACTTTCGAACACCGGGGAGCTGTTTTTT.

This clone was seen a few times. The chain carries TRBV7-2 and TRBJ2-3; D is unclear. The CDR3 runs to 15 residues. Trimming took 1 base from V and 1 from J, leaving 9 bases between them. CDR1 and CDR2 from the germline V gene are SGHTA and FQGNSA. DNA of the CDR3: TGTGCCAGCAGCTTAGTTGCAAAACGCACAGATACGCAGTATTTT. Its protein product is CASSLVAKRTDTQYF.

This rearrangement joins TRBV6-6 to TRBJ2-2; 10 nucleotides align to TRBD1. The CDR3 sequence is 16 residues long. After removal of 6 bases from V and 9 bases from J, the junction contained 13 bases not matched to a gene. The germline V gene has CDR1 MNHNY and CDR2 SVGAGI (reference sequence). For the CDR3, the DNA is TGTGCCAGCAGAACCTCCGGGACAGGGGCCAAGTGGGAGCTGTTTTTT. Residues: CASRTSGTGAKWELFF.

This clone appeared a single time. The chain combines TRBV28 with TRBJ1-5; D is uncertain. V was clipped by 1 base and J by 0 bases, with 13 bases between them. The germline V gene encodes CDR1 MDHEN and CDR2 SYDVKM. The CDR3 extends over 17 amino acids. The CDR3 DNA reads TGTGCCAGCAGTTTATACATCGGGTCCCCTAGCAATCAGCCCCAGCATTTT. Encoded protein: CASSLYIGSPSNQPQHF. The full variable domain, completed using reference TRBV28 and TRBJ1-5, is DVKVTQSSRYLVKRTGEKVFLECVQDMDHENMFWYRQDPGLGLRLIYFSYDVKMKEKGDIPEGYSVSREKKERFSLILESASTNQTSMYLCASSLYIGSPSNQPQHFGDGTRLSIL.

The chain couples TRBV6-6 to TRBJ2-1; perhaps TRBD1 as D (6 bases). The CDR3 sequence is 14 residues long. Germline CDR1 is MNHNY and CDR2 is SVGAGI (reference sequence). The V gene lost 7 bases and the J gene lost 5 bases, with 15 bases spanning the gap. The CDR3 DNA reads TGTGCCAGCAATTATAGGGGGTCCCACAATGAGCAGTTCTTC. It translates to CASNYRGSHNEQFF.

The chain recombines TRBV29-1 with TRBJ1-1; D may be TRBD1 (6 bases). CDR1 and CDR2 from the germline V gene are SQVTM and ANQGSEA. The CDR3 runs 14 residues. The V end was cut by 4 bases, the J end by 3 bases, with 15 bases between. The CDR3 DNA reads TGCAGCGTTGGACAGGCCGGGTACGACACTGAAGCTTTCTTT. Protein sequence: CSVGQAGYDTEAFF.

V gene TRBV2 combines with J gene TRBJ1-1; D is possibly TRBD1 (5 bases). In germline, CDR1 is SNHLY, CDR2 FYNNEI. Trimming left V 9 bases short and J 1 base short, with 15 bases between. The CDR3 is made up of 14 amino acids. CDR3 region: CARGGVGTNTEAFF. Written as DNA, the CDR3 is TGTGCCAGGGGGGGTGTGGGGACGAACACTGAAGCTTTCTTT.

J is TRBJ1-1 and V is TRBV6-1; D unclear. V lost 2 bases and J 4 bases, leaving 11 bases between the germline ends. Germline assignment: CDR1 MNHNS and CDR2 SASEGT. This CDR3 region has 14 residues. The CDR3: CASSERPGSTEAFF. The DNA of the CDR3 is TGTGCCAGCAGTGAAAGACCGGGGAGCACTGAAGCTTTCTTT.

The chain uses TRBV7-2 and TRBJ2-5, with D hard to call. The germline V gene has CDR1 SGHTA and CDR2 FQGNSA. Trimming shortened V by 5 bases and J by 5 bases, and 12 bases separated the two germline ends. The CDR3 loop spans 13 amino acids. CDR3 sequence reads: CASSTPGFETQYF. The CDR3 DNA is TGTGCCAGCAGCACCCCGGGTTTCGAGACCCAGTACTTC.

In this sample, this clone turned up a few times. The chain employs TRBV18 and TRBJ2-3; the match to TRBD2 covers 11 bases. This CDR3 spans 15 amino acids. Trimming at V came to 6 bases and at J to 6 bases, leaving 8 bases not matched to a gene. Germline V gene lookup returns CDR1 KGHSH and CDR2 LQKENI. CDR3: CASSDSGRAWDTQYF. The DNA of the CDR3 is TGTGCCAGCTCGGATAGCGGGAGGGCCTGGGATACGCAGTATTTT.

This chain uses TRBV6-5 with TRBJ2-6; unclear D gene. CDR3 size: 13 residues. The germline V and J ends were trimmed by 10 bases and 3 bases, with 10 bases remaining between them. The germline V gene has CDR1 MNHEY and CDR2 SVGAGI. The CDR3 sequence: CATTVGGANVLTF. The CDR3 region has the DNA TGTGCCACCACGGTGGGTGGGGCCAACGTCCTGACTTTC.

V is TRBV15 and J is TRBJ2-1; the D is unclear. V was pared by 0 bases and J by 3 bases, with 12 bases between. This CDR3 is 16 amino acids long. The germline V gene encodes CDR1 LNHNV and CDR2 YYDKDF (reference sequence). CDR3 sequence: CATSREPGNRYNEQFF. The CDR3 DNA is TGTGCCACCAGCAGAGAACCGGGTAATCGCTACAATGAGCAGTTCTTC.

This chain uses TRBV11-2 with TRBJ2-3, with TRBD2 matching 13 bases. V trimming: 4 bases; J trimming: 3 bases; junction bases outside the gene matches: 1. The V gene's germline CDR1 is SGHAT and CDR2 FQNNGV. The CDR3 runs 15 residues. The CDR3 bases are TGTGCCAGCAGCTCGACTAGCGGGAGGACAGATACGCAGTATTTT. Amino acid sequence: CASSSTSGRTDTQYF.

The chain carries TRBV7-3 and TRBJ2-1, with TRBD1 matching over 10 bases. Per germline, CDR1 SGHTA and CDR2 FQGTGA. This CDR3 comprises 13 residues. V dropped 5 bases and J dropped 9; count of bases not matched to a gene: 4. The DNA for the CDR3 is TGTGCCAGCAGCCCGACAGGGGGCTTTGAGCAGTTCTTC. Its translation is CASSPTGGFEQFF. Combining the CDR3 with reference TRBV7-3 and TRBJ2-1 gives the whole variable domain GAGVSQTPSNKVTEKGKYVELRCDPISGHTALYWYRQSLGQGPEFLIYFQGTGAADDSGLPNDRFFAVRPEGSVSTLKIQRTERGDSAVYLCASSPTGGFEQFFGPGTRLTVL.